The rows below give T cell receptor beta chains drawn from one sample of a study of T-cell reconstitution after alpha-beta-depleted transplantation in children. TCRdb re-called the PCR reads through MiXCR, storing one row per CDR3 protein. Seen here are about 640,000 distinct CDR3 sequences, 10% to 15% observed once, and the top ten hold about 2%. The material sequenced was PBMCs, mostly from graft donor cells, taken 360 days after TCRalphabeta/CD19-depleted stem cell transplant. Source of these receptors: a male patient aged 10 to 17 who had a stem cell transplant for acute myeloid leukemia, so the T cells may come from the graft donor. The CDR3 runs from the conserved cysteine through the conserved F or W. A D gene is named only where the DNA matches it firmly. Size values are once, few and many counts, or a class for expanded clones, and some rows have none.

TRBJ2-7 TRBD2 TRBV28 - TGTGCCAGCAGTTTCCTCGTACCGGGACTAGCGGGCGTAGCCTACGAGCAGTACTTC CASSFLVPGLAGVAYEQYF
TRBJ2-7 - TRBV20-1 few TGCAGTGCTAGAGATCAGAACAGGGAACTATACGAGCAGTACTTC CSARDQNRELYEQYF
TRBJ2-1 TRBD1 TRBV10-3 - TGTGCCATCAGTCTAGCAGGGGGCGCGGACAATGAGCAGTTCTTC CAISLAGGADNEQFF
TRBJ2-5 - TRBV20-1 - TGCAGTACGAGGGCCCGGGGCCTCACCCCCGACGGGGCCCAGTACTTC CSTRARGLTPDGAQYF
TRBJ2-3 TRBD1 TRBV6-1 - TGTGCCAGCAGCAGACCAAATAGCCAGGGGGCGGATACGCAGTATTTT CASSRPNSQGADTQYF
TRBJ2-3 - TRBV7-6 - TGTGCCAGCAGCTCGGACCCGTTAGATACGCAGTATTTT CASSSDPLDTQYF
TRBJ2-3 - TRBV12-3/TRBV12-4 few TGTGCCAGCAGCAGACTCCAGACAGATACGCAGTATTTT CASSRLQTDTQYF
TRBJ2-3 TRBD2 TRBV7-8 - TGTGCCAGCAGCGTGACCGGGAGGGACACAGATACGCAGTATTTT CASSVTGRDTDTQYF
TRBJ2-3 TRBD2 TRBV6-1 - TGTGCCAGCAGTCATCGCCTATTGTTAGCGGGAGGCGGTACAGATACGCAGTATTTT CASSHRLLLAGGGTDTQYF
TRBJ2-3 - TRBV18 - TGTGCCAGCTCATTTGGGACAAAGATCGCCCCAGATACGCAGTATTTT CASSFGTKIAPDTQYF
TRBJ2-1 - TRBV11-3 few TGTGCCAGCAGCTTGGGGGGGGCTCTCAAGTACAATGAGCAGTTCTTC CASSLGGALKYNEQFF
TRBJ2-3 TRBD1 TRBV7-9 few TGTGCCAGCAGCTCCGGACAGGACAGCACAGATACGCAGTATTTT CASSSGQDSTDTQYF
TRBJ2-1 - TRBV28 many TGTGCCAGCAGTGGGTCCCGGATTGAGCAGTTCTTC CASSGSRIEQFF
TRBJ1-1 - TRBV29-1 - TGCAGCGTTGCCATGTTGTGGAACACTGAAGCTTTCTTT CSVAMLWNTEAFF
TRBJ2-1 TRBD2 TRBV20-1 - TGCAGTGTTCCTCTCTCCAGGCTAGCGGGGGACTACAATGAGCAGTTCTTC CSVPLSRLAGDYNEQFF
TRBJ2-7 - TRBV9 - TGTGCCAGCAGCGTAGCTTGGGGGAGCTCCTACGAGCAGTACTTC CASSVAWGSSYEQYF
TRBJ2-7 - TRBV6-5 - TGTGCCAGCAAAGGACGTTCCTACGAGCAGTACTTC CASKGRSYEQYF
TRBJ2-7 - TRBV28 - TGTGCCAGCAGTTTATCCAACGCCTACGGGCAGTACTTC CASSLSNAYGQYF
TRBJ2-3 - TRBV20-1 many TGCAGTGCTAGTGGGCTAGCTCAAAACACAGATACGCAGTATTTT CSASGLAQNTDTQYF
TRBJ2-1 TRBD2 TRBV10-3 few TGTGCCTCAGGAACCGTACCGGGACTAGCGGTCTCCTACAATGAGCAGTTCTTC CASGTVPGLAVSYNEQFF
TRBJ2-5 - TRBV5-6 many TGTGCCAGCAGCCTGGGTAATCAAGAGACCCAGTACTTC CASSLGNQETQYF
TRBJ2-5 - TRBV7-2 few TGTGCCAGCAGCGTCGGGGTTGGATGGAAGGGCCAGGAGACCCAGTACTTC CASSVGVGWKGQETQYF
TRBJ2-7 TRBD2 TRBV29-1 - TGCAGCGCCGCCGGAGCGGGAGCCCCCTACGAGCAGTACTTC CSAAGAGAPYEQYF
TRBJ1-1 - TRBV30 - TGTGCCTGGAGTGTACAGGCCTGGTACACTGAAGCTTTCTTT CAWSVQAWYTEAFF
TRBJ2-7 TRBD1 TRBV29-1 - TGCAGCGTTGCAAGGGACAGTGATACCTACGAGCAGTACTTC CSVARDSDTYEQYF
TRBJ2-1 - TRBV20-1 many TGCAGTGCTGGTTTACCCTCCTACAATGAGCAGTTCTTC CSAGLPSYNEQFF
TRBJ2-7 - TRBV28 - TGTGCCAGCAGTTTGCAGGGGCCGACCTACGAGCAGTACTTC CASSLQGPTYEQYF
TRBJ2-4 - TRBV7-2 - TGTGCCAGCAGTCCTTTCGGTGGGGTTAAAGTCAAAAACATTCAGTACTTC CASSPFGGVKVKNIQYF
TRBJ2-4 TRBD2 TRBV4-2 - TGTGCCAGCAGCCAAGATAACCTAGCGGGAGTAGCCAAAAACATTCAGTACTTC CASSQDNLAGVAKNIQYF
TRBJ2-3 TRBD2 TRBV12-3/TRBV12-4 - TGTGCCAGCAGTTTAGAGGGTACTAGCGAAAGCACAGATACGCAGTATTTT CASSLEGTSESTDTQYF
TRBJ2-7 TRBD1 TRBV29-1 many TGCAGCGTCCGGAGATCCTTACAGGGGATCTACGAGCAGTACTTC CSVRRSLQGIYEQYF
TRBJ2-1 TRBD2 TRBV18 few TGTGCCAGCTCACCGCCGGGACTAGCGGGCTTCAATGAGCAGTTCTTC CASSPPGLAGFNEQFF
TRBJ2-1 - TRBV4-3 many TGCGCCAGCAGCCAAGAGGGGCTAGCGAGCTCCTACAATGAGCAGTTCTTC CASSQEGLASSYNEQFF
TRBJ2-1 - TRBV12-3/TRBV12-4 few TGTGCCAGCAGTCGGCCCTCCGTCTACAATGAGCAGTTCTTC CASSRPSVYNEQFF
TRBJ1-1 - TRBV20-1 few TGCAGTGCTAGAGAAGGTGGGGACCCTGAAGCTTTCTTT CSAREGGDPEAFF
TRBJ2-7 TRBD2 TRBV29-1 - TGCAGCGTTGAAGGGGGGGAGCGGGAGGGCCTCTCCTACGAGCAGTACTTC CSVEGGEREGLSYEQYF
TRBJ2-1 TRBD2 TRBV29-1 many TGCAGCGTTGACGGGCTAGCGGGAGTTATCTACAATGAGCAGTTCTTC CSVDGLAGVIYNEQFF
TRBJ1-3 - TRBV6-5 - TGTGCCAGCAGTTACGGCGGTTATGGAAACACCATATATTTT CASSYGGYGNTIYF
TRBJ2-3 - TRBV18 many TGTGCCAGCTCACCACGGACCGGAGCTAGAGCACTTACCGATACGCAGTATTTT CASSPRTGARALTDTQYF
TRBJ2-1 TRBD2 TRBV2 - TGTGCCAGCGGGGGACTAGCACCAGGGGAGCAGTTCTTC CASGGLAPGEQFF
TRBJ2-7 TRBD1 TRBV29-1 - TGCAGCGTTGAGAAAACAGGGGTTCCATCCTACGAGCAGTACTTC CSVEKTGVPSYEQYF
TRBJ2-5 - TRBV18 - TGTGCCAGCTCACCCTTTGGAGGGCAAGAGACCCAGTACTTC CASSPFGGQETQYF
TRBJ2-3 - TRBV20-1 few TGCAGTGCTAGTATTTCGGGCGGTACCACAGATACGCAGTATTTT CSASISGGTTDTQYF
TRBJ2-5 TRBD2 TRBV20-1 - TGCAGTGCTAGCGAGGGCTTAGCGGGAGGAGAGACCCAGTACTTC CSASEGLAGGETQYF
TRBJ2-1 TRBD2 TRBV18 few TGTGCCAGCTCACTGGGACTAGCGGGAGGGCCGGCCTACAATGAGCAGTTCTTC CASSLGLAGGPAYNEQFF
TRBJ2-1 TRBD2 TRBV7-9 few TGTGCCAGCGGACCTAGCGGGAGCACCTACAATGAGCAGTTCTTC CASGPSGSTYNEQFF
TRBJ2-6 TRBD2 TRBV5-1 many TGCGCCAGCAGCTTGGTAGCGGGGGTCCTGACTTTC CASSLVAGVLTF
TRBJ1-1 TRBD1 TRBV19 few TGTGCCAGTACCGATGGACAGGGGCGGAGGAGGAACACTGAAGCTTTCTTT CASTDGQGRRRNTEAFF
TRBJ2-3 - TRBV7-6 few TGTGCCAGCAGGGGGGGACCGCCACCCACAGATACGCAGTATTTT CASRGGPPPTDTQYF
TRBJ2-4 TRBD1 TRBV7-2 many TGTGCCAGCAGCTGGTTCACAGGGGATCTAGCCAAAAACATTCAGTACTTC CASSWFTGDLAKNIQYF
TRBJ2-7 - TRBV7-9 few TGTGCCGTACTGGGACGGAGCTCCTACGAGCAGTACTTC CAVLGRSSYEQYF
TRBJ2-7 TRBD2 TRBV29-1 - TGCAGCGTTGAAGGTCTAGCGGGACCGTACGAGCAGTACTTC CSVEGLAGPYEQYF
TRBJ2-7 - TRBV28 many TGTGCCAGCAGTCTTCCAACAGAGCAGTACTTC CASSLPTEQYF
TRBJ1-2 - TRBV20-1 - TGCAGTGCTCCTCGTACAGCTAACTATGGCTACACCTTC CSAPRTANYGYTF
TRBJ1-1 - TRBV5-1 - TGCGCCAGCAGCCCGGGACCGACAGTTGCTGAAGCTTTCTTT CASSPGPTVAEAFF
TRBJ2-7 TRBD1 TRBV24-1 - TGTGCCACCAGTGATTGGGGACAGGGCTCCTACGAGCAGTACTTC CATSDWGQGSYEQYF
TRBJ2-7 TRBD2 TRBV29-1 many TGCAGCGTTGAAGTGCTAGCGGGCTACGAGCAGTACTTC CSVEVLAGYEQYF
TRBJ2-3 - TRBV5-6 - TGTGCCAGCAGCCGTATTGGGGTGCCAGATACGCAGTATTTT CASSRIGVPDTQYF